Here is one TCR beta chain with its context. Its antigen is not known. These data originate in a study of T-cell reconstitution after alpha-beta-depleted transplantation in children. Study-level results: Surviving recipient T cells and thymic progenitors accounted for the high day-60 TCRbeta diversity observed in some patients. In patients about two months after transplant, alpha-beta T cells reportedly arose from several hundred expanded graft clones. The main origin of T-cell counts and diversity one year after transplant was newly produced T cells.

Germline CDR1 reads LGHNA; CDR2 reads YNFKEQ. This CDR3 spans 15 amino acids. Trimming pared 3 bases from V and 1 base from J, leaving 12 bases between. Unique molecular identifiers tagged the TCRbeta library. TCRdb recomputed calls from the PCR reads with MiXCR, one row per CDR3 protein. The sample has more than 200,000 distinct CDR3 sequences, roughly 23% seen once. This sequence was found in a girl aged 2 to 10 with Fanconi anemia, due to receive a stem cell transplant. The sample was PBMCs, taken before TCRalphabeta/CD19-depleted stem cell transplant. The chain recombines TRBV4-2 with TRBJ2-5; D is unresolved. CDR3 sequence reads: CASSHLDLFQETQYF. Written as DNA, the CDR3 is TGTGCCAGCAGCCACCTCGACTTATTCCAAGAGACCCAGTACTTC.